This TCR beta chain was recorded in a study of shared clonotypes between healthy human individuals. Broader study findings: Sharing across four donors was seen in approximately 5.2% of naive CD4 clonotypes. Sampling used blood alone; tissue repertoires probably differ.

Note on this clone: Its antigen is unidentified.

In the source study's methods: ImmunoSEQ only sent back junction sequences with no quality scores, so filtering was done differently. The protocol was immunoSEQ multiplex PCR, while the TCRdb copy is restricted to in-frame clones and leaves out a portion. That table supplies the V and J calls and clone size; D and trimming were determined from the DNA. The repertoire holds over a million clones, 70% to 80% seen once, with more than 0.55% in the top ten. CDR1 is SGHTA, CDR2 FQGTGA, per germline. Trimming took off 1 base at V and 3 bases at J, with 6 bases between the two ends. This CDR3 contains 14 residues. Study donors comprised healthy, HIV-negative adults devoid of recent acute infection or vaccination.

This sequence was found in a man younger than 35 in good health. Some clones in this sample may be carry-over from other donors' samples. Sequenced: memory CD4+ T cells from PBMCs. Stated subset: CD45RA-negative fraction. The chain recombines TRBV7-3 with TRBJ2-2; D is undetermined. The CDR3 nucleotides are TGTGCCAGCAGCTTAATTTGGGACACCGGGGAGCTGTTTTTT. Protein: CASSLIWDTGELFF.